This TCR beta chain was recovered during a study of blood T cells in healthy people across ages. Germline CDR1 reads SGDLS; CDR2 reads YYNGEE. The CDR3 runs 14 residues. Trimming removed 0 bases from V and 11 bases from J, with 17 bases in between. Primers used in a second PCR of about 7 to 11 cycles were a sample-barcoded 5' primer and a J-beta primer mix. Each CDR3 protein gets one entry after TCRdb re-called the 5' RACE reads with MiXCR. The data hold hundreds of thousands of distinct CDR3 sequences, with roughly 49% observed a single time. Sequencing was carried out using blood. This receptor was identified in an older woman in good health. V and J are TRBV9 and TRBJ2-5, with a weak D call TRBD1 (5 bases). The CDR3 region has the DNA TGTGCCAGCAGCGTAGTCCCGACAGTCAATGAGCAGTACTTC. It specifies CASSVVPTVNEQYF.